The T cell receptor (beta chain) under discussion was sequenced for a study of early T cells in non-severe SARS-CoV-2 infection. Study-level findings and limits: VDJdb matching, biased toward anti-spike CD8 responses, missed private and CD4 specificities.

The protocol attached unique molecular identifiers to individual cDNA molecules. TCRdb re-analysed the 5' RACE reads in MiXCR, keeping a single row per CDR3 protein. The sample includes 85,000 to 95,000 distinct CDR3 sequences, roughly 14% seen only once; the top ten take about 0.58%. This clonotype has just a few counts. Its antigen is as yet unknown. Trimming pared 5 bases from V and 0 bases from J, leaving 15 bases between. The CDR3 consists of 16 residues. From germline, CDR1 is SEHNR and CDR2 FQNEAQ (reference sequence). This sequence originates from an adult who was a healthcare worker with PCR-confirmed SARS-CoV-2 infection or an uninfected control (not recorded which). The sequenced material came from whole blood. The chain combines TRBV7-9 with TRBJ2-3; D ambiguous. Here the CDR3 reads CASSPGAGASTDTQYF. The CDR3, as DNA: TGTGCCAGCAGCCCAGGAGCCGGAGCTAGCACAGATACGCAGTATTTT.